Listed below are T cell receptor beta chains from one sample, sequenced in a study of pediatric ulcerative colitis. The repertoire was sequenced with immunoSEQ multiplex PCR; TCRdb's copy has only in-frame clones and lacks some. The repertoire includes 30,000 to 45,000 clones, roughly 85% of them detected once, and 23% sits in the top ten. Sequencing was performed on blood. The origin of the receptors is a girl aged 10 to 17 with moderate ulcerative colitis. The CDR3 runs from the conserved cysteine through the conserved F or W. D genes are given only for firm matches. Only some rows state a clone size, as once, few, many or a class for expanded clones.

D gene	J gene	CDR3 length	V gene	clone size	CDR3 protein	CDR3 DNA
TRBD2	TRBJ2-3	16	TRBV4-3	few	CASSQGSGGSTDTQYF	TGCGCCAGCAGCCAAGGGAGCGGGGGGAGTACAGATACGCAGTATTTT
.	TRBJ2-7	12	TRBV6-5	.	CASSYPSYEQYF	TGTGCCAGCAGTTACCCCAGCTACGAGCAGTACTTC
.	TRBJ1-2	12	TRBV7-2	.	CASSPLRVVYTF	TGTGCCAGCAGCCCCTTGAGGGTTGTCTACACCTTC
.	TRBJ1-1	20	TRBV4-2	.	CASSQEPGVGQIKTNTEAFF	TGTGCCAGCAGCCAAGAACCCGGGGTCGGACAGATTAAGACGAACACTGAAGCTTTCTTT
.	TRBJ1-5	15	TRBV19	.	CASSIGEAGYQPQHF	TGTGCCAGTAGTATAGGAGAGGCAGGCTATCAGCCCCAGCATTTT
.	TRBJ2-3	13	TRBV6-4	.	CASSDRETDTQYF	TGTGCCAGCAGTGACAGGGAAACAGATACGCAGTATTTT
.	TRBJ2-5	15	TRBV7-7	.	CASSPWAGAGETQYF	TGTGCCAGCAGCCCTTGGGCGGGTGCTGGTGAGACCCAGTACTTC
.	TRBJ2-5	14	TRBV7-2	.	CASSPGLSGVTQYF	TGTGCCAGCAGCCCAGGACTTAGTGGAGTGACCCAGTACTTC
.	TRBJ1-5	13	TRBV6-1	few	CASSPPTWNPQHF	TGTGCCAGCAGTCCGCCCACATGGAACCCCCAGCATTTT
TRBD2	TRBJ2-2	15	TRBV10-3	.	CAIGTSGRTSGELFF	TGTGCCATCGGCACTAGCGGGAGGACTTCCGGGGAGCTGTTTTTT
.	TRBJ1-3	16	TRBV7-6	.	CASSFLTGIAGNTIYF	TGTGCCAGCAGCTTTCTTACCGGGATCGCAGGAAACACCATATATTTT
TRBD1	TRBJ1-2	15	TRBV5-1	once	CASSVSGTGALGYTF	TGCGCCAGCAGCGTATCCGGGACAGGGGCCCTTGGCTACACCTTC
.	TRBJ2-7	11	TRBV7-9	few	CASSHSYEQYF	TGTGCCAGCAGCCACTCCTACGAGCAGTACTTC
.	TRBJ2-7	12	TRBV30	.	CAWSWFTYEQYF	TGTGCCTGGAGTTGGTTCACCTACGAGCAGTACTTC
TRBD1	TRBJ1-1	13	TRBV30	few	CAWKTGLNTEAFF	TGTGCCTGGAAGACAGGGTTGAACACTGAAGCTTTCTTT
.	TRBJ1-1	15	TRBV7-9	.	CASSSHLELFTEAFF	TGTGCCAGCAGCTCGCATCTAGAGCTGTTCACTGAAGCTTTCTTT
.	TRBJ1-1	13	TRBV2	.	CASTEGVNTEAFF	TGTGCCAGTACGGAGGGGGTAAACACTGAAGCTTTCTTT
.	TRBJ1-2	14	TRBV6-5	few	CASSPYDRRGGYTF	TGTGCCAGCAGTCCCTACGACAGGCGCGGCGGCTACACCTTC
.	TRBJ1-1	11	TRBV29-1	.	CSVQGYAEAFF	TGCAGCGTTCAGGGTTACGCTGAAGCTTTCTTT
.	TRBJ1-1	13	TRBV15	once	CATSRDLSTEAFF	TGTGCCACCAGCAGAGATCTGAGCACTGAAGCTTTCTTT
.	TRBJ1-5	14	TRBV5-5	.	CASSLGQLNQPQHF	TGTGCCAGCAGCTTGGGGCAACTCAATCAGCCCCAGCATTTT
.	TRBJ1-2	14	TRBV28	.	CASSLRRPLEGYTF	TGTGCCAGCAGTTTAAGAAGACCCCTTGAGGGCTACACCTTC
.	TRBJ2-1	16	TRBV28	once	CASSLPSGPTDNEQFF	TGTGCCAGCAGTTTACCCTCGGGGCCTACAGACAATGAGCAGTTCTTC
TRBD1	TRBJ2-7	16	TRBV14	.	CASSSGQGEFSYEQYF	TGTGCCAGCAGTTCAGGACAGGGTGAGTTCTCCTACGAGCAGTACTTC
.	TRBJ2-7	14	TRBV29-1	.	CSALGRNPPYEQYF	TGCAGCGCCCTAGGGAGAAATCCTCCCTACGAGCAGTACTTC
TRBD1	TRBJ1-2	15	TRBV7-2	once	CASSIGTGGYYGYTF	TGTGCCAGCAGCATAGGGACAGGGGGTTACTATGGCTACACCTTC
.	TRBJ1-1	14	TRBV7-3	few	CASSLDGDSNGAFF	TGTGCCAGCAGCCTAGACGGGGATTCTAATGGAGCTTTCTTT
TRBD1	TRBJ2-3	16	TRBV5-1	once	CASSFGRQGAADTQYF	TGCGCCAGCAGCTTTGGGAGACAGGGGGCCGCAGATACGCAGTATTTT
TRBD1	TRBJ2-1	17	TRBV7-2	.	CASRPGQGIFSNNEQFF	TGTGCCAGCAGACCAGGACAGGGAATCTTTTCTAACAATGAGCAGTTCTTC
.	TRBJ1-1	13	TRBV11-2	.	CASSLESAYEAFF	TGTGCCAGCAGCTTAGAATCCGCATACGAGGCTTTCTTT
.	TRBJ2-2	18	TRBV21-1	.	CASSKVRMERTNTGELFF	TGTGCCAGCAGCAAAGTAAGGATGGAACGGACGAACACCGGGGAGCTGTTTTTT
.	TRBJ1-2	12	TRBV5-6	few	CASSPRDYGYTF	TGTGCCAGCAGCCCGAGGGACTATGGCTACACCTTC
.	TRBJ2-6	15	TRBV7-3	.	CASTPGVSGANVLTF	TGTGCCAGCACCCCAGGGGTCTCTGGGGCCAACGTCCTGACTTTC
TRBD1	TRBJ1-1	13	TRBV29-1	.	CSVSQGRDTEAFF	TGCAGCGTGTCACAGGGGCGAGACACTGAAGCTTTCTTT
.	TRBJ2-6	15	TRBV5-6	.	CASSLGYSGANVLTF	TGTGCCAGCAGCTTGGGGTACTCGGGGGCCAACGTCCTGACTTTC
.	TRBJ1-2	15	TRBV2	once	CASSAISRGSGGYTF	TGTGCCAGCAGTGCAATTAGTCGGGGGAGCGGGGGCTACACCTTC
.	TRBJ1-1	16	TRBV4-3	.	CASSQEIGAGDTEAFF	TGCGCCAGCAGCCAAGAAATAGGGGCTGGGGACACTGAAGCTTTCTTT
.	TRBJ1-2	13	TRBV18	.	CASSPDGGYGYTF	TGTGCCAGCTCACCCGACGGAGGCTATGGCTACACCTTC
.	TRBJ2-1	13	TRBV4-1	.	CASSQGVYNEQFF	TGCGCCAGCAGCCAAGGAGTTTACAATGAGCAGTTCTTC
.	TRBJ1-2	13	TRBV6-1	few	CASSEAENYGYTF	TGTGCCAGCAGCGAGGCAGAAAACTATGGCTACACCTTC